This TCR beta chain was sequenced during a study of CD8+ T cells in alopecia areata. V was shortened by 0 bases and J by 2 bases, with 6 bases between the two germline ends. In germline, CDR1 is SGDLS, CDR2 YYNGEE. The CDR3 runs 13 residues. cDNA reverse transcribed from extracted RNA served as the sequencing template. Generated by immunoSEQ multiplex PCR, the TCRdb table keeps only in-frame clones and is missing some. The sample lists about 150,000 clones; around 55% were seen once. The sequence derives from a human donor with alopecia areata. This sample comprised CD8+ T cells sorted from blood, obtained at week 0. The gene calls are TRBV9 and TRBJ2-7, with D uncertain. In DNA form, the CDR3 reads TGTGCCAGCAGCGTAGCGAGTACCTACGAGCAGTACTTC. It translates to CASSVASTYEQYF. The whole variable domain, remainder taken from reference TRBV9 and TRBJ2-7, is DSGVTQTPKHLITATGQRVTLRCSPRSGDLSVYWYQQSLDQGLQFLIQYYNGEERAKGNILERFSAQQFPDLHSELNLSSLELGDSALYFCASSVASTYEQYFGPGTRLTVT.